This record covers a single TCR beta chain. Its target is unknown. The sample comes from a study of T-cell reconstitution after alpha-beta-depleted transplantation in children. Findings of the study overall: Reports say that about two months after transplant, the alpha-beta T cells came out of several hundred graft clones that had expanded. After one year, T-cell counts and TCRbeta diversity mostly came from new T cells.

Unique molecular identifiers were built into the TCRbeta library. TCRdb called the PCR reads again in MiXCR, with one record for every CDR3 protein. The sample consists of approximately 1,000,000 distinct CDR3 sequences, roughly 31% of them appearing once. CDR3 length equals 16 residues. Germline V gene data show CDR1 as DFQATT and CDR2 as SNEGSKA (reference sequence). V dropped 0 bases and J dropped 0 bases, with 14 bases sitting between them. The chain joins TRBV20-1 to TRBJ1-2; D uncertain. The sequence derives from a boy under three years old who had a stem cell transplant for SCID, so the T cells may come from the graft donor. The sequencing here drew on PBMCs, mostly from graft donor cells, taken 360 days after TCRalphabeta/CD19-depleted stem cell transplant. The CDR3 region is CSARDGERVANYGYTF. The CDR3 DNA is TGCAGTGCTAGAGATGGCGAGAGGGTGGCTAACTATGGCTACACCTTC.